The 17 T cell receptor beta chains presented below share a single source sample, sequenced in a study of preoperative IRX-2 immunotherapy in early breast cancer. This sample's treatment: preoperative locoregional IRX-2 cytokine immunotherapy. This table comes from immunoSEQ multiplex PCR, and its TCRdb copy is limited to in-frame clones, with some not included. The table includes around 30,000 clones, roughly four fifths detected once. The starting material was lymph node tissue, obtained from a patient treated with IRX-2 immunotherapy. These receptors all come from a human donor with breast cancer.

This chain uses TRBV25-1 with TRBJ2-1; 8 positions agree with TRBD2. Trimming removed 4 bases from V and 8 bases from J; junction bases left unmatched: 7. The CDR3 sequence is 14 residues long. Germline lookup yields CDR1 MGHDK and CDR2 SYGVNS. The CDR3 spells CASSARGGVDEQFF. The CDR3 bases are TGTGCCAGCAGTGCACGGGGGGGTGTCGATGAGCAGTTCTTC. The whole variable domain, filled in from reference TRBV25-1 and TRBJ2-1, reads EADIYQTPRYLVIGTGKKITLECSQTMGHDKMYWYQQDPGMELHLIHYSYGVNSTEKGDLSSESTVSRIRTEHFPLTLESARPSHTSQYLCASSARGGVDEQFFGPGTRLTVL.

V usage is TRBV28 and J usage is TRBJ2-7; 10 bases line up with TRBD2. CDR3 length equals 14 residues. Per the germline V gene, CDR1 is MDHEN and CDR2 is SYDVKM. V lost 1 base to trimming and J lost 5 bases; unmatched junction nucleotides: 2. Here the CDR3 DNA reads TGTGCCAGCAGTTTATTTGGGACTAGCGACGAGCAGTACTTC. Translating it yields CASSLFGTSDEQYF.

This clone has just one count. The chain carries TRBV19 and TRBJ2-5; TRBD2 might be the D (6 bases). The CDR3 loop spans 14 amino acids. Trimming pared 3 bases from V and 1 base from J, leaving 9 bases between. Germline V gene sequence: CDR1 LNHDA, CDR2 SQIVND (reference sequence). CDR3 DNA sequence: TGTGCCAGTAGTATGCGCGGGACCCAAGAGACCCAGTACTTC. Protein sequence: CASSMRGTQETQYF.

CDR3 sequence: CASFSPGGPRNEQFF. DNA for the CDR3: TGTGCCAGCTTCTCGCCGGGAGGGCCCCGTAATGAGCAGTTCTTC. The chain employs TRBV19 and TRBJ2-1; 8 nucleotides agree with TRBD2. Germline CDR1 and CDR2: LNHDA and SQIVND (reference sequence). With V trimmed by 9 bases and J by 7 bases, 14 bases remained unmatched. CDR3 length equals 15 residues.

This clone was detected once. CDR3 sequence (DNA): TGTGCCAGTAGTACGACTCCGGCGGGTCCTGAAGCTTTCTTT. Translated, it gives CASSTTPAGPEAFF. This chain joins TRBV19 and TRBJ1-1; D unresolved. CDR3 length equals 14 residues. Looked up from germline, CDR1 is LNHDA and CDR2 is SQIVND (reference sequence). V lost 4 bases and J lost 6, with 15 bases in between.

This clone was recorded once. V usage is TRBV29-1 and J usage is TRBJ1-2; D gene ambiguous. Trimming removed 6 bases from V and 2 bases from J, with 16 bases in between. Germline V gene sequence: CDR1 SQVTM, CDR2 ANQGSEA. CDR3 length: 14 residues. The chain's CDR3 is CSVTRQVANYGYTF. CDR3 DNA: TGCAGCGTGACCCGACAAGTGGCCAACTATGGCTACACCTTC.

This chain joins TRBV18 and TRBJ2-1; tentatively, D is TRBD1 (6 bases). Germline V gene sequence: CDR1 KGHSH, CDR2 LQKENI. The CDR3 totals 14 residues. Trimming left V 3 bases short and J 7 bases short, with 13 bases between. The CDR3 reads CASSPGTLGNEQFF. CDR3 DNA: TGTGCCAGCTCACCCGGGACATTGGGGAATGAGCAGTTCTTC.

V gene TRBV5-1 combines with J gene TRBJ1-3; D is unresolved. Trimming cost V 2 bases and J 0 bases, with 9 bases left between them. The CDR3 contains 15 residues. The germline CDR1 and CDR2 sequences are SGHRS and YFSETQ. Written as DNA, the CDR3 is TGCGCCAGCAGCTTATCGTTGGACTCTGGAAACACCATATATTTT. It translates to CASSLSLDSGNTIYF. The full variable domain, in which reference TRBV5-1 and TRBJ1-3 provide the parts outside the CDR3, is KAGVTQTPRYLIKTRGQQVTLSCSPISGHRSVSWYQQTPGQGLQFLFEYFSETQRNKGNFPGRFSGRQFSNSRSEMNVSTLELGDSALYLCASSLSLDSGNTIYFGEGSWLTVV.

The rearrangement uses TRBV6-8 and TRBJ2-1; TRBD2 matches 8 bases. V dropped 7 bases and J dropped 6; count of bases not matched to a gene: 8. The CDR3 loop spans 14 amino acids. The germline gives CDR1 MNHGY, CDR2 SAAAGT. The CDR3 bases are TGTGCCAGCATAGCGGGGCCGCGAGGCAATGAGCAGTTCTTC. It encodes CASIAGPRGNEQFF.

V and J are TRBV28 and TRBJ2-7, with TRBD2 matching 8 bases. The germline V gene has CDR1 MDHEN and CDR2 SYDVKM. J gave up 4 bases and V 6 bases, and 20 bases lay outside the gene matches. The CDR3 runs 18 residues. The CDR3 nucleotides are TGTGCCAGCAGCTTCCGCCAGATTTACGCTAGCGGGCCGTACGAGCAGTACTTC. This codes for CASSFRQIYASGPYEQYF.

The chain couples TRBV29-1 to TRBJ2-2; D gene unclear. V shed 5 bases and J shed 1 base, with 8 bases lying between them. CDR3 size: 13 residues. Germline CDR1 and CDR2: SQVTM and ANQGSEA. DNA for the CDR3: TGCAGCGTTCACCAGCGGAACACCGGGGAGCTGTTTTTT. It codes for CSVHQRNTGELFF.

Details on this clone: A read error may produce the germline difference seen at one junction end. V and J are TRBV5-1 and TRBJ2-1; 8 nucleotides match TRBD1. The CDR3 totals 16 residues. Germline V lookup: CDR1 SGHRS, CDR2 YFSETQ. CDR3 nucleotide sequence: TGCGCTAGCAGCTTGGTTGGGACAGGTCGGTACAATGAGCAGTTCTTC. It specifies CASSLVGTGRYNEQFF.

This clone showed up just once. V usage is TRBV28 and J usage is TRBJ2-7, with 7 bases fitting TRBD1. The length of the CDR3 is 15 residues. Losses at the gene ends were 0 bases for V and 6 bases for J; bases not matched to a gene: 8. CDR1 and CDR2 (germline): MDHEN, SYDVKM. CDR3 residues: CASSLWTGRYGEQYF. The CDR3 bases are TGTGCCAGCAGTTTATGGACAGGGCGATATGGCGAGCAGTACTTC.

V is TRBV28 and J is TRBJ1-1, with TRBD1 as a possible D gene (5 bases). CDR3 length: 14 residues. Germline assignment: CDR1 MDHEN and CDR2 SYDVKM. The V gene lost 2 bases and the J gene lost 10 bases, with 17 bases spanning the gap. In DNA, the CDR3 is TGTGCCAGCAGTTTAATCCCTCCACAGGAGCGAGCTTTCTTT. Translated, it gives CASSLIPPQERAFF. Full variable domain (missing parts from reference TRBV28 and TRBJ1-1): DVKVTQSSRYLVKRTGEKVFLECVQDMDHENMFWYRQDPGLGLRLIYFSYDVKMKEKGDIPEGYSVSREKKERFSLILESASTNQTSMYLCASSLIPPQERAFFGQGTRLTVV.

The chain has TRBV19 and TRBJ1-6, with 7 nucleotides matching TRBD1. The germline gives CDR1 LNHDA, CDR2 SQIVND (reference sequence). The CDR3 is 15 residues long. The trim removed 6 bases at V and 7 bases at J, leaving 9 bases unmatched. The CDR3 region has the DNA TGTGCCAGTAGCCCCAGGACAGGTTCCAATTCACCCCTCCACTTT. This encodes CASSPRTGSNSPLHF. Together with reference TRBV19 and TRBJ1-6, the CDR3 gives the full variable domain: DGGITQSPKYLFRKEGQNVTLSCEQNLNHDAMYWYRQDPGQGLRLIYYSQIVNDFQKGDIAEGYSVSREKKESFPLTVTSAQKNPTAFYLCASSPRTGSNSPLHFGNGTRLTVT.

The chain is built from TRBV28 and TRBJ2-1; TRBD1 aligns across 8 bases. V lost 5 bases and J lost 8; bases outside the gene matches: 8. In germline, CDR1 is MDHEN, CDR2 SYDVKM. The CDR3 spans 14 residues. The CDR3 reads CASSRTGNSDEQFF. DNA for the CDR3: TGTGCCAGCAGTCGGACAGGGAATAGCGATGAGCAGTTCTTC.

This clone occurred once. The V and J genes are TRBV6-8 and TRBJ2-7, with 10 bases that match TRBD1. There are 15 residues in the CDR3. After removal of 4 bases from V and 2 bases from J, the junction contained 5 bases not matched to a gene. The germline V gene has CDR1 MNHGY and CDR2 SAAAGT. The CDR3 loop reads CASSSPDRGAYEQYF. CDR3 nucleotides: TGTGCCAGCAGTTCCCCGGACAGGGGGGCCTACGAGCAGTACTTC.